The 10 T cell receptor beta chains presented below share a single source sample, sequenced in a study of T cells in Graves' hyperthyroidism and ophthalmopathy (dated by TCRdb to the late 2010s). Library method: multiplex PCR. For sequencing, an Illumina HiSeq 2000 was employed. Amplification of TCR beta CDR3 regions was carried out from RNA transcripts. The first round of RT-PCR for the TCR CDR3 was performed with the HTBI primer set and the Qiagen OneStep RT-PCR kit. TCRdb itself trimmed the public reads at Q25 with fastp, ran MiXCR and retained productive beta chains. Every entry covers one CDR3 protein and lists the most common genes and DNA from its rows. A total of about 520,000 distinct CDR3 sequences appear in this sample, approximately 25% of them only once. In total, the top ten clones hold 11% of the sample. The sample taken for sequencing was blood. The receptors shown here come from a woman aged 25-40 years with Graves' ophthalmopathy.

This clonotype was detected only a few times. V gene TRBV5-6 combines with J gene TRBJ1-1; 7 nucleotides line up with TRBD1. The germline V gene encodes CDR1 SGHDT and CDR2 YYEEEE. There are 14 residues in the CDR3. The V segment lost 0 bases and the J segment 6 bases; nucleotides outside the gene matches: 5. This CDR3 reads CASSLGQGFAEAFF. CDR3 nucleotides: TGTGCCAGCAGCTTGGGACAGGGCTTCGCTGAAGCTTTCTTT.

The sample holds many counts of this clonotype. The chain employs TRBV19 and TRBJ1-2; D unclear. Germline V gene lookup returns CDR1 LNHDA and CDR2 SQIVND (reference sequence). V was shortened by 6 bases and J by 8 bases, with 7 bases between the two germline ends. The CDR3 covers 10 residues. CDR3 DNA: TGTGCCAGTAGGGGAGCGGGCTACACCTTC. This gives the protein CASRGAGYTF.

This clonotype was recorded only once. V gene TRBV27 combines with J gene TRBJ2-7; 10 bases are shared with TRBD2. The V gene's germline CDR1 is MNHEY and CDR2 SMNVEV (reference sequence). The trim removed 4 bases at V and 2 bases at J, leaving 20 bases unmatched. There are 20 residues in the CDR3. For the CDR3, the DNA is TGTGCCAGCAGTTCCCTCTTTGAGCGGGAGGGACCGCCGAAAACCTACGAGCAGTACTTC. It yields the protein CASSSLFEREGPPKTYEQYF.

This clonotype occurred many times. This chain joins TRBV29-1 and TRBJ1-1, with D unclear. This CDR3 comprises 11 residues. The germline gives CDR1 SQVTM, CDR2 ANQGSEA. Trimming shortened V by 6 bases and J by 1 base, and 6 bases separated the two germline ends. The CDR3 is CSVAWNTEAFF. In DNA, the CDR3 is TGCAGCGTAGCATGGAACACTGAAGCTTTCTTT.

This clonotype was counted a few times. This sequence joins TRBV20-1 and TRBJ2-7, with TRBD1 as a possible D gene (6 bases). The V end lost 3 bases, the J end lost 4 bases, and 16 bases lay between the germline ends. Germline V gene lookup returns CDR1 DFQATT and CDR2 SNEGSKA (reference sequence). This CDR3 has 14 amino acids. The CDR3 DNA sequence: TGCAGTGCTAGCGGGCAGGGGATAGGGTACGAGCAGTACTTC. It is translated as CSASGQGIGYEQYF.

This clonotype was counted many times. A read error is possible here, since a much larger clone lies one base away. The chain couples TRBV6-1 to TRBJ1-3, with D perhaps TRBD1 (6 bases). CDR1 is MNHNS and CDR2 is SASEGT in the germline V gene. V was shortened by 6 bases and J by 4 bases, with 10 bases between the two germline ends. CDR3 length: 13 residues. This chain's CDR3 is CASRPGAGNTIYF. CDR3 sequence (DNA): TGTGCCAGCAGACCAGGGGCAGGAAACACCATATATTTT.

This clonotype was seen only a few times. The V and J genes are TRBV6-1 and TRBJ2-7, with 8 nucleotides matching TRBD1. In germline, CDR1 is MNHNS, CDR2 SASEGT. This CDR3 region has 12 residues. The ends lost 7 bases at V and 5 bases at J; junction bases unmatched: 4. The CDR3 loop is CASNGQGHEQYF. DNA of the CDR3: TGTGCCAGCAACGGACAGGGCCACGAGCAGTACTTC.

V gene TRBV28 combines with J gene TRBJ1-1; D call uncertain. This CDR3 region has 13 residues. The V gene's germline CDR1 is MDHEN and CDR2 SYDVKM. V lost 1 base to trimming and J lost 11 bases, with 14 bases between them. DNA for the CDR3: TGTGCCAGCAGTTTATATAGGAGCGGCCTGGCTTTCTTT. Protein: CASSLYRSGLAFF.

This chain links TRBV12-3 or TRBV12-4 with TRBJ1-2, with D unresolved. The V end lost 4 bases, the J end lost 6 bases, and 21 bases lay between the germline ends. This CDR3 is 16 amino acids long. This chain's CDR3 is CASSSPLGLARDGYTF. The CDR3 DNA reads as TGTGCCAGCAGTTCACCGCTCGGGTTGGCGAGGGATGGCTACACCTTC.

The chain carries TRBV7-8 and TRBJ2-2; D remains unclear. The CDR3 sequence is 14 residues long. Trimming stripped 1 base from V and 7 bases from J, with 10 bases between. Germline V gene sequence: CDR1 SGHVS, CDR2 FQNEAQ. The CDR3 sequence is CASSLGSRNGELFF. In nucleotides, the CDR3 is TGTGCCAGCAGCTTAGGTAGTAGGAACGGGGAGCTGTTTTTT.